What follows are 10 T cell receptor beta chains derived from one specimen sequenced in a study of T-cell reconstitution after alpha-beta-depleted transplantation in children. Unique molecular identifiers were incorporated during preparation of the TCRbeta library. Each CDR3 protein is one row after TCRdb ran MiXCR on the PCR reads. Seen here are around 600,000 distinct CDR3 sequences, 15% to 20% observed once, and the top ten hold about 1.1%. This material consisted of PBMCs from the stem cell graft donor, taken from the stem cell graft. The receptor source for this set is a human donor who donated a stem cell graft to a child with acute myeloid leukemia.

The chain is built from TRBV5-1 and TRBJ2-3, with 11 bases that match TRBD2. Per germline, CDR1 SGHRS and CDR2 YFSETQ. The junction had 1 base not matched to a gene; V was cut back by 0 bases and J by 1 base. The CDR3 totals 16 residues. Written as DNA, the CDR3 is TGCGCCAGCAGCTTGGTGGGACTAGCGGGCACAGATACGCAGTATTTT. It encodes CASSLVGLAGTDTQYF.

The table lists this clonotype with a few counts. The V call is TRBV7-2, the J call TRBJ1-6, with unresolved D. Trimming removed 3 bases from V and 6 bases from J, with 12 bases in between. The CDR3 extends over 15 amino acids. Germline CDR1 is SGHTA and CDR2 is FQGNSA. In DNA, the CDR3 is TGTGCCAGCAGCTTCACCTGGACGGCTAATTCACCCCTCCACTTT. Protein: CASSFTWTANSPLHF.

In its sample, this clonotype was seen many times. This chain connects TRBV5-6 to TRBJ2-1; possible D gene TRBD1, 5 bases. Germline CDR1 reads SGHDT; CDR2 reads YYEEEE. V was trimmed by 4 bases and J by 5 bases, leaving 10 bases between them. The CDR3 has 13 residues. CDR3 residues: CASSQGFNNEQFF. Written as DNA, the CDR3 is TGTGCCAGCAGCCAGGGTTTCAACAATGAGCAGTTCTTC.

CDR3 DNA: TGCAGTACAACCGACAGGGGAGTCGGTGAAGCTTTCTTT. Translated, it gives CSTTDRGVGEAFF. The V and J genes are TRBV20-1 and TRBJ1-1, with TRBD1 matching 8 bases. CDR3 length equals 13 residues. The junction had 12 bases not matched to a gene; V was cut back by 8 bases and J by 7 bases. Germline-derived CDR1 and CDR2 are DFQATT and SNEGSKA (reference sequence).

This clonotype was observed at least ten times. The J gene is TRBJ1-2, the V gene TRBV20-1; weak D call: TRBD1 (5 bases). V shed 0 bases and J shed 4 bases, with 12 bases lying between them. The CDR3 contains 14 residues. Per the germline V gene, CDR1 is DFQATT and CDR2 is SNEGSKA (reference sequence). Here the CDR3 reads CSAREARGIYGYTF. CDR3 coding DNA: TGCAGTGCTAGAGAGGCTCGGGGGATCTATGGCTACACCTTC.

This clonotype occurred many times. The gene calls are TRBV5-5 and TRBJ2-4; maybe TRBD1 (7 bases). The CDR3 totals 15 residues. V gave up 8 bases and J gave up 4 bases, with 19 bases separating them. CDR1 and CDR2 (germline): SGHKS, YYEKEE (reference sequence). The CDR3 reads CASQGGTDTKNIQYF. The CDR3, as DNA: TGTGCCAGTCAAGGGGGGACAGATACAAAAAACATTCAGTACTTC.

This clonotype occurred a few times. The chain recombines TRBV21-1 with TRBJ1-5. TRBV21-1 is a known pseudogene. CDR3 length equals 14 residues. The CDR3 sequence: CASSTTAHYQPQHF. The CDR3 nucleotides are TGTGCCAGCAGCACTACGGCTCATTATCAGCCCCAGCATTTT.

The rearrangement links TRBV7-2 to TRBJ1-1; a possible D gene is TRBD1 (6 bases). This CDR3 region has 15 residues. V lost 5 bases to trimming and J lost 3 bases, with 16 bases between them. Germline CDR1 and CDR2: SGHTA and FQGNSA. The CDR3 loop reads CASSPPGAGYTEAFF. CDR3 nucleotide sequence: TGTGCCAGCAGCCCCCCAGGGGCGGGGTACACTGAAGCTTTCTTT. Using reference TRBV7-2 and TRBJ1-1 for the parts outside the CDR3, the full variable domain is GAGVSQSPSNKVTEKGKDVELRCDPISGHTALYWYRQSLGQGLEFLIYFQGNSAPDKSGLPSDRFSAERTGGSVSTLTIQRTQQEDSAVYLCASSPPGAGYTEAFFGQGTRLTVV.

This clonotype was seen repeatedly, ten times or more. CDR3 nucleotides: TGCGCCAGCAGGTGGGGAGAGACTGAAGCTTTCTTT. Protein product: CASRWGETEAFF. The rearrangement uses TRBV5-1 and TRBJ1-1, with D uncertain. V lost 5 bases to trimming and J lost 5 bases, with 10 bases between them. CDR3 length equals 12 residues. In germline, CDR1 is SGHRS, CDR2 YFSETQ.

This chain links TRBV12-3 or TRBV12-4 with TRBJ1-5, with 7 nucleotides matching TRBD1. V was clipped by 5 bases and J by 2 bases; unmatched bases: 9. The CDR3 consists of 16 residues. This CDR3 reads CASSATTGVRNQPQHF. The CDR3 DNA sequence: TGTGCCAGCAGTGCCACTACAGGGGTGCGCAATCAGCCCCAGCATTTT.